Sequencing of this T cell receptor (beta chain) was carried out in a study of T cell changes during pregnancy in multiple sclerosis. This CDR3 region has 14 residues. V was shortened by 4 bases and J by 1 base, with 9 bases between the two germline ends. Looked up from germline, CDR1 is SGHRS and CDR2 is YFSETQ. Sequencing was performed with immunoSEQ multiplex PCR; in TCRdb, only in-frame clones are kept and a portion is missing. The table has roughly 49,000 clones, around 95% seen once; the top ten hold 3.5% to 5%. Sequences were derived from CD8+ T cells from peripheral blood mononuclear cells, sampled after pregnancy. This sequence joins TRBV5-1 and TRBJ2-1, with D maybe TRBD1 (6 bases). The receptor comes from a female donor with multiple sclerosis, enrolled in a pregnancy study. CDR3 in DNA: TGCGCCAGCAGCCCACAGGGATCCTACAATGAGCAGTTCTTC. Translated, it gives CASSPQGSYNEQFF. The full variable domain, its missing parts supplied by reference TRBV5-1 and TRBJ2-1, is KAGVTQTPRYLIKTRGQQVTLSCSPISGHRSVSWYQQTPGQGLQFLFEYFSETQRNKGNFPGRFSGRQFSNSRSEMNVSTLELGDSALYLCASSPQGSYNEQFFGPGTRLTVL.